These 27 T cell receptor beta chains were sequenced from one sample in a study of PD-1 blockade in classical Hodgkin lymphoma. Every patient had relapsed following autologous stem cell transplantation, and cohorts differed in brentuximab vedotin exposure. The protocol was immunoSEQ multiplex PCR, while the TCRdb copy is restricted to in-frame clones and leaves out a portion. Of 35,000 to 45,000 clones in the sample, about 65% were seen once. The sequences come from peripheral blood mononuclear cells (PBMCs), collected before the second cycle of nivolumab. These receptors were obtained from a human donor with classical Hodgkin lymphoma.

The CDR3, as DNA: TGTGCCAGTAGTATGGACAGGGTCGAGGGTGAGCAGTTCTTC. Translating it yields CASSMDRVEGEQFF. The rearrangement joins TRBV19 to TRBJ2-1, with 8 bases that match TRBD1. The CDR3 consists of 14 residues. Germline V lookup: CDR1 LNHDA, CDR2 SQIVND (reference sequence). The V segment lost 3 bases and the J segment 9 bases; nucleotides outside the gene matches: 7.

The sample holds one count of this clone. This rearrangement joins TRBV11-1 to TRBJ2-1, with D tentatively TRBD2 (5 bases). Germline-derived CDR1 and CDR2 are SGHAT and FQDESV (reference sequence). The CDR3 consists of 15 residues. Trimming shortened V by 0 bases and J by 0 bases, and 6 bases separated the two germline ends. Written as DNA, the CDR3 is TGTGCCAGCAGCTTAGCTACTAGCTCCTACAATGAGCAGTTCTTC. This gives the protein CASSLATSSYNEQFF.

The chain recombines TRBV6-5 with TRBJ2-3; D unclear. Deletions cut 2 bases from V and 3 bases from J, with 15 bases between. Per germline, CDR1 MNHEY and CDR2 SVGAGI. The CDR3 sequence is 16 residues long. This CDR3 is CASSYNSPASTDTQYF. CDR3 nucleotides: TGTGCCAGCAGTTACAACTCCCCCGCGAGTACAGATACGCAGTATTTT.

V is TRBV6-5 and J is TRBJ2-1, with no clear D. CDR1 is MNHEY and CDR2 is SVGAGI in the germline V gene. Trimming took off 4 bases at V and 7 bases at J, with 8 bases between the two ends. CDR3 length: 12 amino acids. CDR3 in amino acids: CASSSTVNEQFF. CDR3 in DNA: TGTGCCAGCAGTTCGACGGTTAATGAGCAGTTCTTC.

The CDR3 bases are TGTGCCAGCAGTTTACCGACAGGGTACAATGAGCAGTTCTTC. Translated, it gives CASSLPTGYNEQFF. The chain uses TRBV28 and TRBJ2-1; 7 bases line up with TRBD1. V shed 2 bases and J 4 bases; nucleotides not matched to a gene: 2. There are 14 residues in the CDR3. Germline V gene lookup returns CDR1 MDHEN and CDR2 SYDVKM.

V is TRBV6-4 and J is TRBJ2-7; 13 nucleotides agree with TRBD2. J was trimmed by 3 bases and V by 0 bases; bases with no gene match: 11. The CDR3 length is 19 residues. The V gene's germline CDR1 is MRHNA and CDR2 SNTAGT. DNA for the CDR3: TGTGCCAGCAGTGACTCTTTAGGGACTAGCGGGATTTATCGCTACGAGCAGTACTTC. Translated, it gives CASSDSLGTSGIYRYEQYF.

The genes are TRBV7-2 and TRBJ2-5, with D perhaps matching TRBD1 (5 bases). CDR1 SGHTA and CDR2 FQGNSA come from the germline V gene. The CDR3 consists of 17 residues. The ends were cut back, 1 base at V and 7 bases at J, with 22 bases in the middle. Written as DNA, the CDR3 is TGTGCCAGCAGCTTAGAGGGGCCCGACAAGGGTATGGTGACCCAGTACTTC. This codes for CASSLEGPDKGMVTQYF. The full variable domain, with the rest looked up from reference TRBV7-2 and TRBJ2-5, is GAGVSQSPSNKVTEKGKDVELRCDPISGHTALYWYRQSLGQGLEFLIYFQGNSAPDKSGLPSDRFSAERTGGSVSTLTIQRTQQEDSAVYLCASSLEGPDKGMVTQYFGPGTRLLVL.

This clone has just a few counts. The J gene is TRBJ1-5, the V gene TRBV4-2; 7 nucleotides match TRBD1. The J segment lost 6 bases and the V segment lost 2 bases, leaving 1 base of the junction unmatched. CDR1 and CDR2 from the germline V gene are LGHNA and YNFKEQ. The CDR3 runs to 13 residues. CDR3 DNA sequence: TGTGCCAGCAGCCAATCAGGGGGTCAGCCCCAGCATTTT. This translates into CASSQSGGQPQHF.

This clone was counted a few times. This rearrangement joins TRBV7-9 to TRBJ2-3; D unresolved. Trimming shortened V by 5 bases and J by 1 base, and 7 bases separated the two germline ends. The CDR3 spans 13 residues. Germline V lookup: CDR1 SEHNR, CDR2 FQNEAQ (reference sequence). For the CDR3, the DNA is TGTGCCAGCAGCCCTCAGGGCACAGATACGCAGTATTTT. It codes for CASSPQGTDTQYF.

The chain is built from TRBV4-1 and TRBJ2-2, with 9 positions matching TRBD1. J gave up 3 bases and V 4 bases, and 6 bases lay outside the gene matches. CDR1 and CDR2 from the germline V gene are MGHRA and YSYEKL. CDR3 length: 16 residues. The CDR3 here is CASSLYRGLDTGELFF. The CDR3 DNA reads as TGCGCCAGCAGCCTGTACAGGGGGCTCGACACCGGGGAGCTGTTTTTT.

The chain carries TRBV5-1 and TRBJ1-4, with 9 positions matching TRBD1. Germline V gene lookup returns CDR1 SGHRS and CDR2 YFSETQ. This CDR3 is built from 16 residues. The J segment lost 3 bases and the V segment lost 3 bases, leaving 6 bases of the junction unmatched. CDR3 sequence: CASSSVGQGPNEKLFF. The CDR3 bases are TGCGCCAGCAGCTCCGTGGGACAGGGCCCTAATGAAAAACTGTTTTTT. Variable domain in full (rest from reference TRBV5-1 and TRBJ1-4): KAGVTQTPRYLIKTRGQQVTLSCSPISGHRSVSWYQQTPGQGLQFLFEYFSETQRNKGNFPGRFSGRQFSNSRSEMNVSTLELGDSALYLCASSSVGQGPNEKLFFGSGTQLSVL.

The CDR3 nucleotides read TGTGCCAGCAGCAGGAAAGGGTGCAGACTCAGGTATGGCTACACCTTC. This sequence encodes CASSRKGCRLRYGYTF. This chain uses TRBV21-1 with TRBJ1-2. TRBV21-1 is labeled a pseudogene. The CDR3 runs to 16 residues.

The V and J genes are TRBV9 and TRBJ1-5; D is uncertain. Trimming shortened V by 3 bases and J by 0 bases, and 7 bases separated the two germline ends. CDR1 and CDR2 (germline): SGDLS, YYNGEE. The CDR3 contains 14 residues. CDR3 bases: TGTGCCAGCAGCGCCTCAGATAGCAATCAGCCCCAGCATTTT. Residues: CASSASDSNQPQHF.

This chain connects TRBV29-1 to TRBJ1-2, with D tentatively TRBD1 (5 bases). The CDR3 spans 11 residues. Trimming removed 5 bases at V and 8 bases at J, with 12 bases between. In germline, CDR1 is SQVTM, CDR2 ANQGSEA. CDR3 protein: CSVMAGNGYTF. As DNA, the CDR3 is TGCAGCGTTATGGCAGGGAACGGCTACACCTTC.

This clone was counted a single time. The CDR3 region is CASRLTSGSRETQYF. In DNA form, the CDR3 reads TGTGCCAGCAGGTTGACTAGCGGGAGCCGGGAGACCCAGTACTTC. The rearrangement links TRBV7-9 to TRBJ2-5; 12 bases fit TRBD2. V lost 6 bases and J lost 5; bases outside the gene matches: 7. Germline CDR1 reads SEHNR; CDR2 reads FQNEAQ (reference sequence). The CDR3 covers 15 residues.

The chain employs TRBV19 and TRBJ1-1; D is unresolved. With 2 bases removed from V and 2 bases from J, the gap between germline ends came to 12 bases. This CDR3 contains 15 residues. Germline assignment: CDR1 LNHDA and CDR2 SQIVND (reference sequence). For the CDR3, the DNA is TGTGCCAGTAGTATAATAGAGTACGGAAACACTGAAGCTTTCTTT. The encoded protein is CASSIIEYGNTEAFF.

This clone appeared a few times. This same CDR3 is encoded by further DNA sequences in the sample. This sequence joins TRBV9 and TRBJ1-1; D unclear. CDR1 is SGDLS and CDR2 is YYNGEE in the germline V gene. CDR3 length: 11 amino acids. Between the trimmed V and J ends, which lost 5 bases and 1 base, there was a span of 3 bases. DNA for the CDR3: TGTGCCAGCAGGCCGAACACTGAAGCTTTCTTT. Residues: CASRPNTEAFF.

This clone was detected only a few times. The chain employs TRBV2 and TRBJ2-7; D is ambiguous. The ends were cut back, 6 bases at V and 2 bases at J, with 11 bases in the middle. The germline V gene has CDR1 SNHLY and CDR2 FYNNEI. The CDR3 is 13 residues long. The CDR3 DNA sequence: TGTGCCAGCAGAACCGGGCCCACCTACGAGCAGTACTTC. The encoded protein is CASRTGPTYEQYF.

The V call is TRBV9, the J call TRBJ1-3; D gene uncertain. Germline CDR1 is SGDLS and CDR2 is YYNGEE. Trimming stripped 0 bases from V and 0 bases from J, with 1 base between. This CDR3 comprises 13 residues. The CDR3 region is CASSVGSGNTIYF. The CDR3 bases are TGTGCCAGCAGCGTAGGCTCTGGAAACACCATATATTTT.

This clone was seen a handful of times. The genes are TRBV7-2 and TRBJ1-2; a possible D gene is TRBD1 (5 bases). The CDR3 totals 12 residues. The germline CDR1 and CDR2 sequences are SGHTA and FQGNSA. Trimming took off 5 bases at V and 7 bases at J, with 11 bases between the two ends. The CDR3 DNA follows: TGTGCCAGCAGCCCTCTTAGGGGTGGCTACACCTTC. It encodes CASSPLRGGYTF. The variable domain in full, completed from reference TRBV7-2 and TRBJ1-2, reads GAGVSQSPSNKVTEKGKDVELRCDPISGHTALYWYRQSLGQGLEFLIYFQGNSAPDKSGLPSDRFSAERTGGSVSTLTIQRTQQEDSAVYLCASSPLRGGYTFGSGTRLTVV.

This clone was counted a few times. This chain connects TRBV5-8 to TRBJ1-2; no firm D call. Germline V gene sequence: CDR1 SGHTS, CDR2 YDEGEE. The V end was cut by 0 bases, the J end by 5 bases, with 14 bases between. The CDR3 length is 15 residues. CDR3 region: CASSLEYPMRYGYTF. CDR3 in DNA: TGTGCCAGCAGCTTGGAATACCCGATGAGATATGGCTACACCTTC.

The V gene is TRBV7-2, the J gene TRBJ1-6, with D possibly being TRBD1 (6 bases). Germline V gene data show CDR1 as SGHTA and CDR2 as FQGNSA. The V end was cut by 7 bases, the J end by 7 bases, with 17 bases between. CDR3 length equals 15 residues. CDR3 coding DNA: TGTGCCAGCAAATCCCCGACAGGACTCAATTCACCCCTCCACTTT. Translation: CASKSPTGLNSPLHF.

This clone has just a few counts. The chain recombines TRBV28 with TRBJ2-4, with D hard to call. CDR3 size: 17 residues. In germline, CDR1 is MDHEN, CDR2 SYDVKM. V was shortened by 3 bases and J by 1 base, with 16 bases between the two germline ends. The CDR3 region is CASSLSFYVGAKNIQYF. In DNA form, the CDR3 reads TGTGCCAGCAGTTTGTCATTCTACGTCGGGGCCAAAAACATTCAGTACTTC. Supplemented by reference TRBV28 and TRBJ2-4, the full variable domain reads DVKVTQSSRYLVKRTGEKVFLECVQDMDHENMFWYRQDPGLGLRLIYFSYDVKMKEKGDIPEGYSVSREKKERFSLILESASTNQTSMYLCASSLSFYVGAKNIQYFGAGTRLSVL.

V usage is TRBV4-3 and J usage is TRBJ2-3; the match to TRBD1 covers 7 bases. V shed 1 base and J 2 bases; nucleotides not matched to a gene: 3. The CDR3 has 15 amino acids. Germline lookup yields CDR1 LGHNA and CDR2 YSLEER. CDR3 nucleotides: TGCGCCAGCAGCCAAGGGGACAGCCTCACAGATACGCAGTATTTT. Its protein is CASSQGDSLTDTQYF.

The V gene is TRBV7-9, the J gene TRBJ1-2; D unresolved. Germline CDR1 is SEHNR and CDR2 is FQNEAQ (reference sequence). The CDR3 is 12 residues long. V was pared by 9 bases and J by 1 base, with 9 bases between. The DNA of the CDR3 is TGTGCCAGTCTTGGGGATAACTATGGCTACACCTTC. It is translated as CASLGDNYGYTF. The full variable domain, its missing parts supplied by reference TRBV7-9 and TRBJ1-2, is DTGVSQNPRHKITKRGQNVTFRCDPISEHNRLYWYRQTLGQGPEFLTYFQNEAQLEKSRLLSDRFSAERPKGSFSTLEIQRTEQGDSAMYLCASLGDNYGYTFGSGTRLTVV.

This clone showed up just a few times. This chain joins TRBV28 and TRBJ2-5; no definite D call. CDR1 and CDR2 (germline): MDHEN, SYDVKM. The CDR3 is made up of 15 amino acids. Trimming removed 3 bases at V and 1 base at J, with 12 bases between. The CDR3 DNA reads TGTGCCAGCAGTTTTCCTAGGAAGTTCCAAGAGACCCAGTACTTC. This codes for CASSFPRKFQETQYF.

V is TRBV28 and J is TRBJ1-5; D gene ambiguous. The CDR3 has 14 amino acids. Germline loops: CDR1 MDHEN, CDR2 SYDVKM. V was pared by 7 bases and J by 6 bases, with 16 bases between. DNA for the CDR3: TGTGCCAGCACCGCCCGGGGTTCAGGTCAGCCCCAGCATTTT. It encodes CASTARGSGQPQHF.